Below are 3 T cell receptor beta chains sequenced from a single sample in a study of cytomegalovirus exposure and HLA in healthy donors. Sequencing was performed with immunoSEQ multiplex PCR; in TCRdb, only in-frame clones are kept and a portion is missing. The sample has tens of thousands of clones, 85% to 90% seen once. The sample comprised PBMCs. These receptors originate from a woman aged 18-29 years in good health and CMV-seronegative.

The genes are TRBV7-2 and TRBJ1-4, with D possibly being TRBD1 (6 bases). CDR1 is SGHTA and CDR2 is FQGNSA in the germline V gene. V dropped 5 bases and J dropped 4 bases, with 14 bases sitting between them. The CDR3 runs 15 residues. CDR3 nucleotides: TGTGCCAGCAGCGCGCGGACAGAGTATAATGAAAAACTGTTTTTT. It is translated as CASSARTEYNEKLFF.

The J gene is TRBJ2-1, the V gene TRBV5-4, with 8 positions matching TRBD2. This CDR3 contains 13 residues. Germline-derived CDR1 and CDR2 are SGHNT and YYREEE (reference sequence). V shed 3 bases, J shed 8 bases, and the junction held 4 bases outside the gene matches. This chain's CDR3 is CASSSKTSDEQFF. The CDR3 nucleotides read TGTGCCAGCAGCTCTAAGACTAGCGATGAGCAGTTCTTC.

The chain combines TRBV6-5 with TRBJ1-1; TRBD1 is a possible D gene (5 bases). Trimming stripped 2 bases from V and 2 bases from J, with 9 bases between. CDR1 is MNHEY and CDR2 is SVGAGI in the germline V gene. The CDR3 is 14 residues long. CDR3 region: CASSYIGGNTEAFF. The CDR3 bases are TGTGCCAGCAGTTACATCGGGGGAAACACTGAAGCTTTCTTT.